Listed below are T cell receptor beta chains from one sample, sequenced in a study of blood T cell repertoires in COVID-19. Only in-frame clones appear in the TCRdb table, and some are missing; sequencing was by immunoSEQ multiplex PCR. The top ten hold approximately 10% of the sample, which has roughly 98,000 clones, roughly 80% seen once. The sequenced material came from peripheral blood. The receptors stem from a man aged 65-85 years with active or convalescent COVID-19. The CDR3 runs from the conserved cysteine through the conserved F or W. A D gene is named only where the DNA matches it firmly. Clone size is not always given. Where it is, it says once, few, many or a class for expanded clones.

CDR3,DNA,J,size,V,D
CASSPFRDRVTYEQYF,TGTGCCAGCTCACCATTCCGGGACAGGGTGACCTACGAGCAGTACTTC,TRBJ2-7,few,TRBV18,TRBD1
CASSQETGQASRAFF,TGTGCCAGCAGCCAAGAGACGGGACAGGCCTCTAGAGCTTTCTTT,TRBJ1-1,few,TRBV3-1/TRBV3-2,TRBD1
CASSPQGPFSGNTIYF,TGTGCCAGCTCACCACAGGGGCCTTTCTCTGGAAACACCATATATTTT,TRBJ1-3,NA,TRBV18,NA
CASSPKGTEQYF,TGTGCCAGCTCACCTAAAGGGACAGAGCAGTACTTC,TRBJ2-7,NA,TRBV18,NA
CASSSPGTEAFF,TGTGCCAGCAGCTCCCCGGGAACTGAAGCTTTCTTT,TRBJ1-1,NA,TRBV5-4,NA
CASSREDYAPNNEQFF,TGTGCCAGCAGCCGAGAAGACTATGCGCCCAACAATGAGCAGTTCTTC,TRBJ2-1,NA,TRBV11-1,NA
CASSRQAGGTQYF,TGTGCCAGCAGCCGCCAGGCGGGGGGAACCCAGTACTTC,TRBJ2-5,once,TRBV6-5,TRBD2
CASSLKDSGYTF,TGTGCCAGCAGCCTCAAGGACAGTGGCTACACCTTC,TRBJ1-2,NA,TRBV7-9,NA
CASSRGTGEGFEQYF,TGTGCCAGCAGCCGGGGGACAGGGGAGGGGTTCGAGCAGTACTTC,TRBJ2-7,NA,TRBV4-2,TRBD1
CASSSREGGELFF,TGCGCCAGCAGCAGTAGAGAGGGCGGGGAGCTGTTTTTT,TRBJ2-2,few,TRBV5-1,NA